This entry is about one T cell receptor (beta chain). The method was immunoSEQ multiplex PCR; TCRdb's version includes in-frame clones alone and lacks a portion of them. Among more than 300,000 clones listed, approximately 86% were seen once. The treatment is: 19 received Ad26.COV2.S at low or high dose, single or two shots; 5 received placebo; per-sample allocation not given. Collection of the samples took place on day 63 after the first injection of vaccine or placebo. An adult donor aged 18-55 years was enrolled in Boston. This entry belongs to a study of Ad26.COV2.S vaccination and SARS-CoV-2 variants. CDR1 and CDR2 (germline): LGHNA, YNFKEQ. The CDR3 has 18 residues. V lost 8 bases, J lost 5 bases, and 19 bases stayed unmatched.

The sequences come from peripheral blood, collected in a trial of Ad26.COV2.S vaccine versus placebo. The receptor was isolated from a person between 18 and 60 years old who received the Ad26.COV2.S COVID-19 vaccine or a placebo. The rearrangement joins TRBV4-2 to TRBJ2-2, with TRBD2 matching over 8 bases. The CDR3 DNA reads as TGTGCCAGCCGCCCGCCGCGGACGGGGGGGGCGAGAACCGGGGAGCTGTTTTTT. Protein: CASRPPRTGGARTGELFF.